This is a list of T cell receptor beta chains from one sample in a study of blood T cell repertoires in COVID-19. Libraries were prepared by immunoSEQ multiplex PCR; TCRdb keeps only in-frame clonotypes and omits some of them. The sample holds around 180,000 clones, 85% seen once. What was sequenced was peripheral blood. The origin of the receptors is a person between 65 and 80 years old with COVID-19, enrolled during active disease. The CDR3 runs from the conserved cysteine through the conserved F or W. Each record gives: V gene, J gene, clone size, D gene, CDR3 protein, CDR3 DNA. A D gene is named only where the DNA matches it firmly. Only some rows state a clone size, as once, few, many or a class for expanded clones.

v_gene: TRBV16; j_gene: TRBJ1-2; abundance: NA; d_gene: NA; CDR3aa: CASSQLRIGYGYTF; CDR3nt: TGTGCCAGCAGCCAGTTGAGAATTGGCTATGGCTACACCTTC
v_gene: TRBV6-5; j_gene: TRBJ2-1; abundance: NA; d_gene: TRBD2; CDR3aa: CASSRLAGNNEQFF; CDR3nt: TGTGCCAGCTCCCGGCTAGCGGGGAACAATGAGCAGTTCTTC
v_gene: TRBV24-1; j_gene: TRBJ2-3; abundance: NA; d_gene: NA; CDR3aa: CATSDRQTDTQYF; CDR3nt: TGTGCCACCAGTGACCGACAGACAGATACGCAGTATTTT
v_gene: TRBV7-8; j_gene: TRBJ1-2; abundance: once; d_gene: NA; CDR3aa: CASSLGMTGGYTF; CDR3nt: TGTGCCAGCAGCTTAGGGATGACGGGTGGCTACACCTTC
v_gene: TRBV7-2; j_gene: TRBJ1-2; abundance: NA; d_gene: TRBD1; CDR3aa: CASSLRTGENYGYTF; CDR3nt: TGTGCCAGCAGCTTACGTACAGGGGAGAACTATGGCTACACCTTC
v_gene: TRBV11-2; j_gene: TRBJ2-7; abundance: NA; d_gene: NA; CDR3aa: CASSSQGWGEQYF; CDR3nt: TGTGCCAGCAGCTCACAGGGATGGGGCGAGCAGTACTTC
v_gene: TRBV7-9; j_gene: TRBJ2-1; abundance: once; d_gene: NA; CDR3aa: CASSSPRVRGRSNEQFF; CDR3nt: TGTGCCAGCAGCTCCCCCCGGGTGCGGGGGCGCTCCAATGAGCAGTTCTTC
v_gene: TRBV6-1; j_gene: TRBJ2-7; abundance: NA; d_gene: NA; CDR3aa: CASSERQEQYF; CDR3nt: TGTGCCAGCAGTGAGCGACAGGAGCAGTACTTC
v_gene: TRBV25-1; j_gene: TRBJ2-7; abundance: NA; d_gene: TRBD1; CDR3aa: CASLEVSAGGDSYEQYF; CDR3nt: TGTGCCAGCCTCGAGGTTTCCGCAGGGGGAGACTCCTACGAGCAGTACTTC
v_gene: TRBV7-8; j_gene: TRBJ2-7; abundance: NA; d_gene: NA; CDR3aa: CASSLAAGGPPYEQYF; CDR3nt: TGTGCCAGCAGCTTAGCCGCTGGGGGCCCCCCCTACGAGCAGTACTTC
v_gene: TRBV10-3; j_gene: TRBJ1-2; abundance: NA; d_gene: NA; CDR3aa: CAIGVQGNYGYTF; CDR3nt: TGTGCCATAGGGGTCCAGGGGAACTATGGCTACACCTTC
v_gene: TRBV27; j_gene: TRBJ1-6; abundance: NA; d_gene: NA; CDR3aa: CASSLQGYSPLHF; CDR3nt: TGTGCCAGCAGTCTCCAGGGGTATTCACCCCTCCACTTT
v_gene: TRBV3-1/TRBV3-2; j_gene: TRBJ1-2; abundance: NA; d_gene: NA; CDR3aa: CASSQDSEGEHRMRGYTF; CDR3nt: TGTGCCAGCAGCCAAGATTCCGAGGGCGAGCATAGAATGCGAGGCTACACCTTC
v_gene: TRBV5-1; j_gene: TRBJ2-1; abundance: NA; d_gene: NA; CDR3aa: CASSRGGPRYNEQFF; CDR3nt: TGCGCCAGCAGCCGAGGGGGACCGCGCTACAATGAGCAGTTCTTC
v_gene: TRBV7-9; j_gene: TRBJ1-3; abundance: NA; d_gene: NA; CDR3aa: CASTPLRGSSGNTIYF; CDR3nt: TGTGCCAGCACCCCGCTAAGGGGGTCCAGCGGAAACACCATATATTTT
v_gene: TRBV11-3; j_gene: TRBJ2-7; abundance: NA; d_gene: NA; CDR3aa: CASSPFASPYEQYF; CDR3nt: TGTGCCAGCAGCCCATTTGCGTCCCCCTACGAGCAGTACTTC
v_gene: TRBV5-1; j_gene: TRBJ1-6; abundance: NA; d_gene: NA; CDR3aa: CASSLTASDSPLHF; CDR3nt: TGCGCCAGCAGTTTGACAGCTTCTGATTCACCCCTCCACTTT
v_gene: TRBV7-9; j_gene: TRBJ2-1; abundance: NA; d_gene: TRBD2; CDR3aa: CASSYQGPAGNEQFF; CDR3nt: TGTGCCAGCAGTTACCAGGGTCCAGCGGGAAATGAGCAGTTCTTC
v_gene: TRBV24-1; j_gene: TRBJ2-3; abundance: NA; d_gene: TRBD2; CDR3aa: CATSRGEYTDTQYF; CDR3nt: TGTGCCACAAGCCGGGGGGAGTACACAGATACGCAGTATTTT
v_gene: TRBV4-3; j_gene: TRBJ2-3; abundance: NA; d_gene: TRBD2; CDR3aa: CASSQDRRAGAPADTQYF; CDR3nt: TGCGCCAGCAGCCAAGACAGAAGAGCGGGGGCCCCCGCAGATACGCAGTATTTT
v_gene: TRBV7-6; j_gene: TRBJ2-3; abundance: NA; d_gene: NA; CDR3aa: CASSRQGRVPDTQYF; CDR3nt: TGTGCCAGCAGCAGGCAGGGCCGGGTTCCAGATACGCAGTATTTT
v_gene: TRBV27; j_gene: TRBJ2-3; abundance: NA; d_gene: TRBD2; CDR3aa: CASSMPSGGTDTQYF; CDR3nt: TGTGCCAGCAGTATGCCTAGCGGGGGCACAGATACGCAGTATTTT
v_gene: TRBV2; j_gene: TRBJ2-3; abundance: NA; d_gene: NA; CDR3aa: CASTLDSRADTQYF; CDR3nt: TGTGCCAGCACTTTAGATAGCCGAGCAGATACGCAGTATTTT